The 21 T cell receptor beta chains below were found in one sample sequenced in a study of T cell responses to AZD1222 COVID-19 vaccine. Repertoires were generated with immunoSEQ multiplex PCR, while TCRdb's copy carries only in-frame clones and drops some. The sample has 130,000 or so clones; roughly 90% are singletons. Sequencing used peripheral blood, obtained on day 0 of AZD1222 vaccination. Receptors originate from an adult in good health.

The rearrangement joins TRBV2 to TRBJ2-2; D perhaps matches TRBD2 (6 bases). Germline V lookup: CDR1 SNHLY, CDR2 FYNNEI. Trimming left V 3 bases short and J 2 bases short, with 16 bases between. The CDR3 extends over 17 amino acids. For the CDR3, the DNA is TGTGCCAGCAGTGACTTGTTAGCGGAGTCTAACACCGGGGAGCTGTTTTTT. It is translated as CASSDLLAESNTGELFF.

The chain joins TRBV4-3 to TRBJ2-7, with D perhaps TRBD1 (5 bases). The CDR3 is 14 residues long. Germline values: CDR1 LGHNA, CDR2 YSLEER. The germline V and J ends were trimmed by 0 bases and 2 bases, with 8 bases remaining between them. This chain's CDR3 is CASSQDSRAYEQYF. CDR3 in DNA: TGCGCCAGCAGCCAAGATAGCAGGGCCTACGAGCAGTACTTC.

This chain joins TRBV29-1 and TRBJ2-1; possibly TRBD2 for D (6 bases). The ends were cut back, 5 bases at V and 9 bases at J, with 20 bases in the middle. CDR1 SQVTM and CDR2 ANQGSEA come from the germline V gene. The CDR3 spans 14 residues. DNA of the CDR3: TGCAGCGTTACTCTCCGGAGGGTCCTGGGTGAGCAGTTCTTC. It yields the protein CSVTLRRVLGEQFF.

The chain couples TRBV5-6 to TRBJ1-1; D is perhaps TRBD1 (5 bases). The CDR3 extends over 16 amino acids. V was pared by 0 bases and J by 0 bases, with 12 bases between. CDR1 SGHDT and CDR2 YYEEEE come from the germline V gene. The chain's CDR3 is CASSLGGPLVNTEAFF. The CDR3 DNA reads as TGTGCCAGCAGCTTGGGGGGCCCTTTGGTGAACACTGAAGCTTTCTTT.

This CDR3 is CASSSALGREVGKTQYF. In DNA, the CDR3 is TGTGCCAGTAGTTCCGCCCTGGGGCGGGAGGTAGGCAAGACCCAGTACTTC. This chain joins TRBV19 and TRBJ2-5; 8 nucleotides align to TRBD2. The CDR3 extends over 17 amino acids. Trimming at V came to 5 bases and at J to 6 bases, leaving 17 bases not matched to a gene. Germline loops: CDR1 LNHDA, CDR2 SQIVND (reference sequence).

The V and J genes are TRBV27 and TRBJ2-1, with 7 nucleotides matching TRBD2. Losses at the gene ends were 5 bases for V and 6 bases for J; bases not matched to a gene: 7. In germline, CDR1 is MNHEY, CDR2 SMNVEV (reference sequence). The CDR3 is 14 amino acids. The CDR3 DNA reads TGTGCCAGCAGTCCCCGGCGGGAGTTCAATGAGCAGTTCTTC. Protein: CASSPRREFNEQFF.

The chain joins TRBV4-1 to TRBJ1-5, with D maybe TRBD1 (5 bases). V dropped 2 bases and J dropped 3 bases, with 11 bases sitting between them. CDR3 length: 15 amino acids. CDR1 is MGHRA, CDR2 YSYEKL, per germline. The CDR3 bases are TGCGCCAGCAGCCAAACCGGGGGTATCAATCAGCCCCAGCATTTT. Translation gives CASSQTGGINQPQHF.

The chain couples TRBV6-5 to TRBJ1-5; tentative D call: TRBD1 (5 bases). The V end was cut by 0 bases, the J end by 7 bases, with 10 bases between. This CDR3 is 14 amino acids long. CDR1 MNHEY and CDR2 SVGAGI come from the germline V gene. The CDR3 DNA reads TGTGCCAGCAGTTACTCCAGGGTAGCCCAGCCCCAGCATTTT. Protein: CASSYSRVAQPQHF.

V gene TRBV6-2 or TRBV6-3 combines with J gene TRBJ1-3; unclear D gene. This CDR3 is built from 12 residues. V gave up 4 bases and J gave up 3 bases, with 4 bases separating them. Germline loops: CDR1 MNHEY, CDR2 SVGEGT. The CDR3 sequence is CASSSFGNTIYF. CDR3 sequence (DNA): TGTGCCAGCAGTTCTTTTGGAAACACCATATATTTT.

This chain connects TRBV27 to TRBJ1-5, with D unresolved. The ends were cut back, 8 bases at V and 4 bases at J, with 6 bases in the middle. The V gene's germline CDR1 is MNHEY and CDR2 SMNVEV (reference sequence). The CDR3 totals 11 residues. The CDR3 coding sequence is TGTGCCAGCGGCGGAAATCAGCCCCAGCATTTT. Translating gives CASGGNQPQHF.

The chain uses TRBV5-8 and TRBJ1-3; a weak D match, TRBD1 (5 bases). Trimming took off 3 bases at V and 1 base at J, with 11 bases between the two ends. The germline gives CDR1 SGHTS, CDR2 YDEGEE. The CDR3 contains 15 residues. CDR3: CASSSDRYSGNTIYF. In nucleotides, the CDR3 is TGTGCCAGCAGCTCCGACAGATATTCTGGAAACACCATATATTTT.

This chain connects TRBV5-8 to TRBJ2-7; 7 bases align to TRBD1. This CDR3 has 13 residues. Unmatched junction bases numbered 4, after V lost 7 bases and J lost 0 bases. Looked up from germline, CDR1 is SGHTS and CDR2 is YDEGEE. The CDR3 protein is CASRGQDSYEQYF. The CDR3 nucleotides are TGTGCCAGCCGAGGACAGGACTCCTACGAGCAGTACTTC.

As DNA, the CDR3 is TGTGCCACCAGCAGGGGAGGGGCGTCCTATGGCTACACCTTC. Its translation: CATSRGGASYGYTF. J is TRBJ1-2 and V is TRBV15; D might be TRBD1 (5 bases). The CDR3 consists of 14 residues. Germline V gene data show CDR1 as LNHNV and CDR2 as YYDKDF (reference sequence). The germline V and J ends were trimmed by 3 bases and 4 bases, with 12 bases remaining between them.

This sequence joins TRBV13 and TRBJ1-1, with D uncertain. CDR3 length equals 12 residues. Trimming took off 0 bases at V and 4 bases at J, with 3 bases between the two ends. CDR1 is PRHDT and CDR2 is FYEKMQ in the germline V gene (reference sequence). The CDR3 here is CASSLGATEAFF. The DNA for the CDR3 is TGTGCCAGCAGCTTAGGGGCCACTGAAGCTTTCTTT.

The J gene is TRBJ2-7, the V gene TRBV5-4; tentatively, D is TRBD2 (5 bases). The CDR3 consists of 15 residues. The germline V gene has CDR1 SGHNT and CDR2 YYREEE (reference sequence). The germline V and J ends were trimmed by 1 base and 2 bases, with 13 bases remaining between them. CDR3 region: CASSLKSRGAYEQYF. The CDR3 region has the DNA TGTGCCAGCAGCTTGAAGAGCCGGGGAGCCTACGAGCAGTACTTC.

The chain combines TRBV19 with TRBJ2-7; D remains ambiguous. CDR1 and CDR2 (germline): LNHDA, SQIVND (reference sequence). The CDR3 spans 12 residues. Trimming cost V 3 bases and J 5 bases, with 8 bases left between them. CDR3 sequence: CASSIGHNEQYF. The CDR3 DNA follows: TGTGCCAGTAGTATTGGCCATAACGAGCAGTACTTC.

The chain combines TRBV6-4 with TRBJ2-1; D call uncertain. The CDR3 sequence is 13 residues long. Germline CDR1 is MRHNA and CDR2 is SNTAGT. Trimming pared 3 bases from V and 4 bases from J, leaving 7 bases between. The CDR3 loop is CASSEGSYNEQFF. CDR3 coding DNA: TGTGCCAGCAGTGAAGGATCGTACAATGAGCAGTTCTTC.

V gene TRBV6-5 combines with J gene TRBJ1-2; D unresolved. CDR1 is MNHEY and CDR2 is SVGAGI in the germline V gene. V dropped 7 bases and J dropped 2 bases, with 17 bases sitting between them. The CDR3 extends over 15 amino acids. CDR3: CASTEGLSLNYGYTF. The CDR3 DNA follows: TGTGCCAGCACCGAAGGACTGTCTTTAAACTATGGCTACACCTTC.

V is TRBV18 and J is TRBJ1-1; D uncertain. Germline V gene data show CDR1 as KGHSH and CDR2 as LQKENI. Trimming pared 6 bases from V and 2 bases from J, leaving 13 bases between. The CDR3 sequence is 14 residues long. CDR3 protein: CASSERWDNTEAFF. The CDR3, as DNA: TGTGCCAGCTCCGAAAGGTGGGATAACACTGAAGCTTTCTTT.

V gene TRBV3-1 (or the pseudogene TRBV3-2) combines with J gene TRBJ1-4, with no clear D. The CDR3 sequence is 17 residues long. Trimming took 4 bases from V and 7 from J, leaving 22 bases between them. Germline V lookup: CDR1 LGHDT, CDR2 YNNKEL (reference sequence). This chain's CDR3 is CASSPILTDTAGEKLFF. The CDR3, as DNA: TGTGCCAGCAGCCCCATTTTAACCGACACGGCTGGTGAAAAACTGTTTTTT.

The rearrangement uses TRBV2 and TRBJ1-5; D is unresolved. This CDR3 is built from 13 residues. CDR1 is SNHLY and CDR2 is FYNNEI in the germline V gene. V lost 6 bases to trimming and J lost 4 bases, with 10 bases between them. CDR3: CASRENGNQPQHF. The CDR3 nucleotides are TGTGCCAGCAGAGAGAACGGTAATCAGCCCCAGCATTTT.